The 10 T cell receptor beta chains below come from one sample, sequenced in a study of cytomegalovirus exposure and HLA in healthy donors. This PCR relied on a set of 60 Vbeta primers and 13 Jbeta primers. Profiling relied on immunoSEQ multiplex PCR, and the TCRdb table lists in-frame clones only, not all of them. There are about 250,000 clones in the sample; approximately 70% occur only once, and under 3% lies in the top ten. The sequenced material came from PBMCs. These TCRs come from a female donor in good health and CMV-seronegative.

This clone was counted only a few times. The V and J genes are TRBV5-6 and TRBJ2-7; no definite D call. The germline gives CDR1 SGHDT, CDR2 YYEEEE. The V end was cut by 0 bases, the J end by 4 bases, with 8 bases between. The CDR3 has 13 residues. CDR3 in amino acids: CASSLGSGYEQYF. The CDR3 bases are TGTGCCAGCAGCTTGGGGTCAGGTTACGAGCAGTACTTC.

Points on this clone: At the DNA level, this CDR3 is encoded by other sequences in the same sample as well. The chain links TRBV10-3 to TRBJ1-3; a possible D gene is TRBD1 (5 bases). CDR1 is ENHRY and CDR2 is SYGVKD in the germline V gene. The V end lost 11 bases, the J end lost 2 bases, and 13 bases lay between the germline ends. The CDR3 contains 13 residues. CDR3 DNA: TGTGCCTCCAGCGGGGGAACTGGAAACACCATATATTTT. Translating gives CASSGGTGNTIYF.

This rearrangement joins TRBV9 to TRBJ1-2; TRBD1 matches 8 bases. The CDR3 consists of 14 residues. With V trimmed by 3 bases and J by 1 base, 2 bases remained unmatched. Germline lookup yields CDR1 SGDLS and CDR2 YYNGEE. The CDR3 is CASSDRGINYGYTF. In DNA, the CDR3 is TGTGCCAGCAGCGACAGGGGGATTAACTATGGCTACACCTTC.

This chain joins TRBV4-1 and TRBJ2-4; 8 bases map to TRBD2. The CDR3 totals 16 residues. With 3 bases clipped from V and 3 bases from J, the junction kept 7 bases outside the gene matches. Germline lookup yields CDR1 MGHRA and CDR2 YSYEKL. The CDR3 DNA sequence: TGCGCCAGCAGCCAGCTCAGCGGGAGCGGCAAAAACATTCAGTACTTC. Its protein is CASSQLSGSGKNIQYF.

This clone has more than one count but fewer than ten. CDR3 protein: CASSSQGSSYEQYF. The DNA for the CDR3 is TGTGCCAGCAGCAGTCAGGGTAGCTCCTACGAGCAGTACTTC. The rearrangement uses TRBV5-4 and TRBJ2-7; a possible D gene is TRBD1 (5 bases). CDR3 length: 14 amino acids. Trimming pared 4 bases from V and 0 bases from J, leaving 11 bases between. Per the germline V gene, CDR1 is SGHNT and CDR2 is YYREEE (reference sequence).

J is TRBJ1-5 and V is TRBV7-8; D possibly corresponds to TRBD1 (6 bases). Per the germline V gene, CDR1 is SGHVS and CDR2 is FQNEAQ. Trimming cost V 6 bases and J 6 bases, with 15 bases left between them. The CDR3 runs to 14 residues. CDR3 in amino acids: CASSYGAGVQPQHF. The CDR3 nucleotides are TGTGCCAGCAGTTATGGGGCAGGGGTTCAGCCCCAGCATTTT.

V usage is TRBV30 and J usage is TRBJ2-3, with D unclear. This CDR3 is 13 amino acids long. The V end was cut by 5 bases, the J end by 2 bases, with 11 bases between. Germline-derived CDR1 and CDR2 are GTSNPN and SVGIG (reference sequence). The DNA of the CDR3 is TGTGCCTGGTGGTCTAGAAACACAGATACGCAGTATTTT. Amino acid sequence: CAWWSRNTDTQYF.

The V and J genes are TRBV28 and TRBJ2-7; D is unresolved. The germline V gene encodes CDR1 MDHEN and CDR2 SYDVKM. V was pared by 5 bases and J by 3 bases, with 20 bases between. The CDR3 totals 16 residues. CDR3 coding DNA: TGTGCCAGCAGTCCCCCCGACACTTTTTTCGGCTACGAGCAGTACTTC. Protein product: CASSPPDTFFGYEQYF.

The chain has TRBV11-3 and TRBJ2-1; possible D gene TRBD1, 5 bases. Trimming removed 5 bases from V and 4 bases from J, with 12 bases in between. The CDR3 has 14 residues. CDR1 and CDR2 (germline): SGHNT, YENEEA. For the CDR3, the DNA is TGTGCCAGCAGCCTGGGGCTCGAATACAATGAGCAGTTCTTC. This translates into CASSLGLEYNEQFF.

The V gene is TRBV6-5, the J gene TRBJ2-1, with a weak D call TRBD1 (5 bases). The germline V gene encodes CDR1 MNHEY and CDR2 SVGAGI. This CDR3 spans 15 amino acids. The germline V and J ends were trimmed by 6 bases and 0 bases, with 12 bases remaining between them. In DNA, the CDR3 is TGTGCCAGCAGACAGACAGTCTCCTCCTACAATGAGCAGTTCTTC. It specifies CASRQTVSSYNEQFF.